This T cell receptor (beta chain) was documented in a study of T cell repertoires in cytomegalovirus infection. About the study: Indications came from public TCR beta signatures; they pointed to CMV infection and to a matching HLA type. General study findings and limits: Frequencies of public TCR beta families were cumulated, and this identified carriers of CMV plus the relevant HLA.

This clonotype has ten or more counts. Its target is unknown. TCRdb passed the reads through MiXCR, listing each CDR3 protein once. The sample gives approximately 500,000 distinct CDR3 sequences, about a quarter of which show up once; 13% is in the top ten. CDR3 length equals 14 residues. Germline V gene lookup returns CDR1 ENHRY and CDR2 SYGVKD. The V gene lost 0 bases and the J gene lost 0 bases, with 6 bases spanning the gap. The chain uses TRBV10-3 and TRBJ2-7, with D possibly being TRBD2 (6 bases). The receptor was isolated from a human donor in good health (CMV status not recorded). Some clones in this sample may be carry-over from other donors' samples. Sequencing was performed on PBMCs. The CDR3 region has the DNA TGTGCCATCAGTGAGTCGGGACTCTCCTACGAGCAGTACTTC. Encoded protein: CAISESGLSYEQYF.